These 13 T cell receptor beta chains originate from one sample sequenced in a study of cytomegalovirus exposure and HLA in healthy donors. Primers included in the PCR were 60 Vbeta and 13 Jbeta primers. Sequencing was performed with immunoSEQ multiplex PCR; in TCRdb, only in-frame clones are kept and a portion is missing. Among 90,000 to 100,000 clones listed, around 82% were seen once. Sequencing was done on a sample of PBMCs. The source of these receptors is a young man in good health and CMV-seronegative.

This clone was observed a handful of times. V is TRBV6-6 and J is TRBJ1-5, with 9 bases fitting TRBD1. The J segment lost 4 bases and the V segment lost 5 bases, leaving 3 bases of the junction unmatched. This CDR3 region has 14 residues. Germline values: CDR1 MNHNY, CDR2 SVGAGI (reference sequence). DNA for the CDR3: TGTGCCAGCAGTCCCGGGACAGGGAATCAGCCCCAGCATTTT. Translated, it gives CASSPGTGNQPQHF.

Written as DNA, the CDR3 is TGTGCCAGCAGCGGGCACGGCAGATACGAGCAGTACTTC. It encodes CASSGHGRYEQYF. The rearrangement uses TRBV13 and TRBJ2-7; no clear D. V lost 5 bases and J 4 bases, leaving 12 bases between the germline ends. CDR3 length equals 13 residues. The germline V gene encodes CDR1 PRHDT and CDR2 FYEKMQ (reference sequence).

Only one count was recorded for this clone. J is TRBJ1-2 and V is TRBV7-8, with a possible D match to TRBD1 (5 bases). Trimming took off 0 bases at V and 8 bases at J, with 7 bases between the two ends. The germline gives CDR1 SGHVS, CDR2 FQNEAQ. The CDR3 sequence is 12 residues long. The CDR3 reads CASSLAGPGYTF. CDR3 nucleotide sequence: TGTGCCAGCAGCTTAGCGGGGCCCGGCTACACCTTC.

The genes are TRBV5-1 and TRBJ2-5; 11 bases are a match to TRBD1. The assigned J gene may be wrong: the sequence end matches TRBJ2-7 better. The CDR3 contains 15 residues. Germline V gives CDR1 SGHRS, CDR2 YFSETQ. CDR3 DNA: TGCGCCAGCAGCTCGTCCGGGACAGGGGGCTACGAGCAGTACTTC. This translates into CASSSSGTGGYEQYF.

The J gene is TRBJ1-6, the V gene TRBV7-9; no reliable D call. This CDR3 has 14 residues. CDR1 is SEHNR, CDR2 FQNEAQ, per germline (reference sequence). V was pared by 5 bases and J by 5 bases, with 10 bases between. CDR3 bases: TGTGCCAGCAGCGAGTCAGGAAATAATTCACCCCTCCACTTT. Translated: CASSESGNNSPLHF. The full variable domain, with the rest looked up from reference TRBV7-9 and TRBJ1-6, is DTGVSQNPRHKITKRGQNVTFRCDPISEHNRLYWYRQTLGQGPEFLTYFQNEAQLEKSRLLSDRFSAERPKGSFSTLEIQRTEQGDSAMYLCASSESGNNSPLHFGNGTRLTVT.

The chain links TRBV5-5 to TRBJ2-7; 9 bases map to TRBD1. J lost 7 bases, V lost 2 bases, and 10 bases had no gene match. Looked up from germline, CDR1 is SGHKS and CDR2 is YYEKEE (reference sequence). CDR3 size: 15 residues. This CDR3 is CASSFWTGAIREQYF. The DNA for the CDR3 is TGTGCCAGCAGCTTCTGGACAGGGGCTATCAGGGAGCAGTACTTC. Variable domain in full (rest from reference TRBV5-5 and TRBJ2-7): DAGVTQSPTHLIKTRGQQVTLRCSPISGHKSVSWYQQVLGQGPQFIFQYYEKEERGRGNFPDRFSARQFPNYSSELNVNALLLGDSALYLCASSFWTGAIREQYFGPGTRLTVT.

The chain carries TRBV7-6 and TRBJ2-3; TRBD1 aligns across 10 bases. CDR1 is SGHVS and CDR2 is FNYEAQ in the germline V gene. CDR3 size: 15 residues. V lost 5 bases and J lost 3; bases outside the gene matches: 5. In DNA form, the CDR3 reads TGTGCCAGCAGCGCCCGGACAGGGGGGACAGATACGCAGTATTTT. Its translation: CASSARTGGTDTQYF.

The V gene is TRBV11-3, the J gene TRBJ2-3; D gene ambiguous. The CDR3 contains 13 residues. Germline V gene lookup returns CDR1 SGHNT and CDR2 YENEEA. Trimming took 4 bases from V and 6 from J, leaving 11 bases between them. CDR3 sequence (DNA): TGTGCCAGCAGCTATACTTCTCTGGATACGCAGTATTTT. This gives the protein CASSYTSLDTQYF.

The rearrangement uses TRBV12-5 and TRBJ2-5; 8 bases fit TRBD2. V gave up 5 bases and J gave up 2 bases; unmatched junction bases: 10. Germline assignment: CDR1 LGHNT and CDR2 FRNRAP. There are 16 residues in the CDR3. The CDR3 protein is CASGPGGRGTQETQYF. CDR3 in DNA: TGTGCTAGTGGTCCGGGGGGGCGGGGAACTCAAGAGACCCAGTACTTC.

CDR3 protein: CASSLVAGGGTEAFF. In DNA form, the CDR3 reads TGTGCCAGCAGCTTAGTAGCAGGAGGAGGCACTGAAGCTTTCTTT. The chain uses TRBV7-9 and TRBJ1-1, with D hard to call. The CDR3 extends over 15 amino acids. The V gene's germline CDR1 is SEHNR and CDR2 FQNEAQ (reference sequence). The germline V and J ends were trimmed by 1 base and 4 bases, with 13 bases remaining between them.

The chain employs TRBV7-8 and TRBJ2-3; D unclear. V gave up 4 bases and J gave up 3 bases, with 14 bases separating them. Germline CDR1 and CDR2: SGHVS and FQNEAQ. CDR3 length equals 15 residues. CDR3 region: CASSSSPILTDTQYF. The CDR3 DNA reads TGTGCCAGCAGCTCATCACCTATTTTAACAGATACGCAGTATTTT.

The CDR3 region is CASSLYGLNQPQHF. The CDR3 nucleotides are TGTGCCAGCAGCTTATACGGTCTAAATCAGCCCCAGCATTTT. The chain links TRBV5-6 to TRBJ1-5; D remains ambiguous. There are 14 residues in the CDR3. V was clipped by 2 bases and J by 4 bases, with 10 bases between them. Per the germline V gene, CDR1 is SGHDT and CDR2 is YYEEEE.

The chain recombines TRBV7-6 with TRBJ2-5, with 9 nucleotides matching TRBD1. V lost 0 bases, J lost 7 bases, and 6 bases stayed unmatched. The V gene's germline CDR1 is SGHVS and CDR2 FNYEAQ. This CDR3 comprises 15 residues. The CDR3 spells CASSLASRGQGTQYF. CDR3 bases: TGTGCCAGCAGCTTAGCGAGTAGGGGACAGGGGACCCAGTACTTC.